A selection of T cell receptor beta chains follows, all from one sample in a study of T cells after yellow fever vaccination. TCRdb reanalysed the 5' RACE reads using MiXCR and keeps one entry per CDR3 protein. The data show 450,000 to 650,000 distinct CDR3 sequences, 20% to 25% seen once. The sequences come from PBMCs, collected roughly 20 days after the first yellow fever vaccination. The source is a man between 18 and 35 years old who received the YFV17D yellow fever vaccine. Both conserved end residues are part of each CDR3.

cdr3_length v_call cdr3_aa
17 TRBV15 CATSRGGSGTGGNGYTF
15 TRBV6-5 CASSYSKGLAQTQYF
15 TRBV4-1 CASRVAAGGPDTQYF
15 TRBV18 CASSLGPGPTDTQYF
15 TRBV7-9 CASTLPVGGTDTQYF
12 TRBV7-9 CASSPDQNEQFF
11 TRBV7-2 CASSLPNTQYF
15 TRBV4-3 CASSQGRVTNYGYTF
13 TRBV7-2 CASSFQGNSPLHF
15 TRBV6-2/TRBV6-3 CASSYGSDGTDTQYF
14 TRBV11-2 CASSLGPGDYGYTF
15 TRBV14 CASSQDNGATDTQYF
14 TRBV7-2 CASSLSGQGFEQYF
13 TRBV6-1 CASRSDGNSPLHF
12 TRBV20-1 CSADRSGDTQYF
15 TRBV4-2 CASSQVYGTGGELFF
11 TRBV20-1 CSVPSNTEAFF
16 TRBV4-3 CASSQGVSGGQETQYF
12 TRBV10-3 CAISESMGTQYF
15 TRBV5-1 CASSSALGRYNEQFF